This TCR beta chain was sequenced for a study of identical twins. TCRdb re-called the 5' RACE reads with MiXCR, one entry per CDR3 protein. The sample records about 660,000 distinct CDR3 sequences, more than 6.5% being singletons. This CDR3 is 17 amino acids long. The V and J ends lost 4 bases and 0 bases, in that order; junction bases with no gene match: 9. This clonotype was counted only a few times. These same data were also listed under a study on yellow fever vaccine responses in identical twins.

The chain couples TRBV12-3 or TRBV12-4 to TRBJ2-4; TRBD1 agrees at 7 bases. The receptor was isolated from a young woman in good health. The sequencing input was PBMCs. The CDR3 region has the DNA TGTGCCAGCAGTTCCCTGACAGGGAGCCTAGCCAAAAACATTCAGTACTTC. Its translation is CASSSLTGSLAKNIQYF.